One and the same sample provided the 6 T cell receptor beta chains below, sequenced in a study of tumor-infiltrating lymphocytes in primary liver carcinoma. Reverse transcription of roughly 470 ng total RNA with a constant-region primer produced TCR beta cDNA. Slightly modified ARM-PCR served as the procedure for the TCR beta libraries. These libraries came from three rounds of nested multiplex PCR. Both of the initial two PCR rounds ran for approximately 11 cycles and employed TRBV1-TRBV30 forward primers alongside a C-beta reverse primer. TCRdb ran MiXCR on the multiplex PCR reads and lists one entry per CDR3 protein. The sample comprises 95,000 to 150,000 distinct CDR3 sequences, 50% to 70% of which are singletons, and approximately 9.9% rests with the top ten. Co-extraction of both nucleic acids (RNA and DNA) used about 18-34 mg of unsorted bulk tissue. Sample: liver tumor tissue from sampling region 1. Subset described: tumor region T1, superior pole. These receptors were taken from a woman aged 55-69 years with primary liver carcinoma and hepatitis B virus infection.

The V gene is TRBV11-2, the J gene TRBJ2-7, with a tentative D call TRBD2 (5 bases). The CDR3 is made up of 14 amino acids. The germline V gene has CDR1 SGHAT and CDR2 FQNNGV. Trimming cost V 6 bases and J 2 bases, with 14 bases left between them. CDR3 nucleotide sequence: TGTGCCAGCAGAAATCCGGGGAGAGCCTACGAGCAGTACTTC. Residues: CASRNPGRAYEQYF.

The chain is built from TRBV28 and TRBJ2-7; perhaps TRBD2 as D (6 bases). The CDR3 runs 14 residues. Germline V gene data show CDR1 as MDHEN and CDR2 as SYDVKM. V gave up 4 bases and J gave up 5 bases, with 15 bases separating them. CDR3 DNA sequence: TGTGCCAGCAGTTCCTTAGAGGGAGGAGACGAGCAGTACTTC. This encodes CASSSLEGGDEQYF. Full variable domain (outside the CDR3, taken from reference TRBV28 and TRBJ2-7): DVKVTQSSRYLVKRTGEKVFLECVQDMDHENMFWYRQDPGLGLRLIYFSYDVKMKEKGDIPEGYSVSREKKERFSLILESASTNQTSMYLCASSSLEGGDEQYFGPGTRLTVT.

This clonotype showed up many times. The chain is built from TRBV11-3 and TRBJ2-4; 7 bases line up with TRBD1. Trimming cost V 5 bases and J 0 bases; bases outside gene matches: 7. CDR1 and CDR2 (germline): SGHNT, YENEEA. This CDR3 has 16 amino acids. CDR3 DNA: TGTGCCAGCAGCACGGGGACAGCATTAGCCAAAAACATTCAGTACTTC. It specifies CASSTGTALAKNIQYF.

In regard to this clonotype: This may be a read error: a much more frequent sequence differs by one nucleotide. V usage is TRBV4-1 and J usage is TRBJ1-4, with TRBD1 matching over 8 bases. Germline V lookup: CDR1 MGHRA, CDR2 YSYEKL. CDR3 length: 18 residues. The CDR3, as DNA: TGCTCCAGCAGCCAAGAGAAGAACAGGGGGGATTTAAATGAAAAACTGTTTTTT. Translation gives CSSSQEKNRGDLNEKLFF.

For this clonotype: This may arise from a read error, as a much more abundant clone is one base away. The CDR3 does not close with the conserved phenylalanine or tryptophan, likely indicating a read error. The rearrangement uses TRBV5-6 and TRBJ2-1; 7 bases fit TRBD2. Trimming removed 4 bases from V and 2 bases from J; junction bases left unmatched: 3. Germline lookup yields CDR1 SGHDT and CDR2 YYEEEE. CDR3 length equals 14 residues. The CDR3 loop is CASSRDYPYNEQFL. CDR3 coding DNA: TGTGCCAGCAGCCGGGACTACCCCTACAATGAGCAGTTCTTA.

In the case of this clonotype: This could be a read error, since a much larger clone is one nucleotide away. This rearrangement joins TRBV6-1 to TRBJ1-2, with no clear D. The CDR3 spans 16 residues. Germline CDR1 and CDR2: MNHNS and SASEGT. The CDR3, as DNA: TGTGCCAGCAGTGAAGGTAGAGGGTTCTCGTTCTATGGCTGCACCTTC. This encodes CASSEGRGFSFYGCTF.